This T cell receptor (beta chain) originates from a study of shared clonotypes between healthy human individuals. V lost 2 bases to trimming and J lost 2 bases, with 6 bases between them. CDR3 length: 13 amino acids. Per the germline V gene, CDR1 is MNHNY and CDR2 is SVGAGI (reference sequence). Here immunoSEQ multiplex PCR was the method, and the copy in TCRdb shows in-frame clones only, minus some. The table includes about 2.4 million clones, roughly 93% detected once. This clonotype originated in a man in his late teens or twenties in good health. Some clones in this sample may be carry-over from other donors' samples. Material for sequencing was naive CD4+ T cells from PBMCs. Subset defined: CD45RA+ positively selected. The J gene is TRBJ1-2, the V gene TRBV6-6; D uncertain. The CDR3 protein is CASSYGLNYGYTF. CDR3 in DNA: TGTGCCAGCAGTTACGGCCTAAACTATGGCTACACCTTC.